The source of this TCR beta chain is a study of blood T cell repertoires in COVID-19. Trimming took 11 bases from V and 0 from J, leaving 16 bases between them. The germline V gene has CDR1 MNHEY and CDR2 SVGAGI. The CDR3 is made up of 15 amino acids. Clones were read by immunoSEQ multiplex PCR, and TCRdb kept only the in-frame ones, dropping some. In the table there are around 38,000 clones, about 85% of which are singletons. The sequence was collected from a man aged 55 to 69 with COVID-19, enrolled during active disease. The V and J genes are TRBV6-5 and TRBJ1-4; D gene uncertain. The sequencing sample was made of peripheral blood. The CDR3 DNA is TGTGCCGTCCGGACGGGATTTGCAACTAATGAAAAACTGTTTTTT. Translated, it gives CAVRTGFATNEKLFF.